This T cell receptor (beta chain) was sequenced for a study of T-cell memory formation after mild COVID-19. A remark on this clonotype: Its antigen is as yet unknown.

The V and J ends lost 3 bases and 7 bases, in that order; junction bases with no gene match: 9. Per the germline V gene, CDR1 is DFQATT and CDR2 is SNEGSKA (reference sequence). The CDR3 is 15 amino acids. TCRdb reprocessed the 5' RACE reads with MiXCR, giving one entry per CDR3 protein. The sample gives roughly 300,000 distinct CDR3 sequences, roughly 13% of which show up once; about 20% is in the top ten. Study conclusions and caveats: Cross-reactive memory apparently joined, as some responding clones appeared in pre-infection memory.

The receptor was isolated from a man aged 18 to 30 who had mild COVID-19 (a few samples of this study predate the infection). Cell type and time point are not known. The V and J genes are TRBV20-1 and TRBJ1-6, with 7 bases aligning to TRBD1. Sequences were obtained from PBMCs or a T cell subset sorted from them (not recorded which). This chain's CDR3 is CSARSGGRENSPLHF. As DNA, the CDR3 is TGCAGTGCTAGGTCAGGGGGGAGGGAAAATTCACCCCTCCACTTT.